The present T cell receptor (beta chain) was sequenced within a study of CD8 T cells in Susac syndrome. Study-level results: Individuals included in the TCR sequencing and HLA analysis were acknowledged by the study to be relatively few in number.

CDR1 and CDR2 from the germline V gene are SQVTM and ANQGSEA. The V gene lost 6 bases and the J gene lost 5 bases, with 16 bases spanning the gap. This CDR3 region has 13 residues. Worth noting for this clonotype: Its specificity is not known.

RNA in amounts of about 0.45 to 1 ug was reverse transcribed with random hexamers. From the immunoSEQ multiplex PCR reads, TCRdb called clonotypes with MiXCR, one entry per CDR3 protein. The sample consists of 150,000 to 200,000 distinct CDR3 sequences, approximately 94% of them appearing once. TCR beta sequences were obtained from blood CD8+ and CD4+ T cells. Matching for age and sex applied to the controls, who were healthy donors. CD8+ and CD4+ T cells were negatively isolated; TEMRA cells were FACS-enriched. The TCR comes from a human donor in good health. The chain employs TRBV29-1 and TRBJ1-2; no reliable D call. Sequencing used CD4+ T cells from PBMCs. The CDR3 DNA reads as TGCAGCGTCCGGGTCTTTCATTTTTATGGCTACACCTTC. Protein sequence: CSVRVFHFYGYTF.